The 8 T cell receptor beta chains in this list originate from one sample, sequenced in a study of blood T cell repertoires in COVID-19. TCRdb's copy holds only in-frame clones and misses some; the assay was immunoSEQ multiplex PCR. The sample includes 350,000 to 400,000 clones, roughly 90% of them seen just once. The sequencing input was PBMCs or T cells enriched from blood (not recorded which). All receptors come from a woman aged 25-40 years who had recovered from COVID-19.

This rearrangement joins TRBV3-1 (or the pseudogene TRBV3-2) to TRBJ1-5; D uncertain. This CDR3 contains 14 residues. V lost 6 bases, J lost 9 bases, and 18 bases lay in between. Germline V gives CDR1 LGHDT, CDR2 YNNKEL (reference sequence). This chain's CDR3 is CASSQKTGRWPQHF. The DNA for the CDR3 is TGTGCCAGCAGTCAGAAGACGGGAAGATGGCCCCAGCATTTT.

The chain employs TRBV27 and TRBJ1-1; 9 bases match TRBD1. Germline V lookup: CDR1 MNHEY, CDR2 SMNVEV (reference sequence). V was clipped by 5 bases and J by 6 bases; unmatched bases: 16. CDR3 size: 17 residues. The CDR3 loop reads CASSPGQGRVQIAEAFF. The CDR3 coding sequence is TGTGCCAGCAGTCCCGGACAGGGGCGCGTACAAATCGCTGAAGCTTTCTTT.

The rearrangement links TRBV27 to TRBJ2-1; the match to TRBD1 covers 7 bases. The germline CDR1 and CDR2 sequences are MNHEY and SMNVEV (reference sequence). J was trimmed by 6 bases and V by 2 bases; bases with no gene match: 7. This CDR3 has 15 amino acids. The CDR3 sequence: CASSLRRTGGNEQFF. In nucleotides, the CDR3 is TGTGCCAGCAGTTTAAGGCGGACAGGAGGCAATGAGCAGTTCTTC.

The chain uses TRBV6-4 and TRBJ2-1; the match to TRBD2 covers 10 bases. Germline V gives CDR1 MRHNA, CDR2 SNTAGT. V was pared by 2 bases and J by 4 bases, with 2 bases of the junction left unmatched. This CDR3 spans 15 amino acids. The CDR3 DNA sequence: TGTGCCAGCAGTGACAAGCGGGAGGGTTACAATGAGCAGTTCTTC. Translation gives CASSDKREGYNEQFF.

The chain joins TRBV9 to TRBJ2-7; D ambiguous. Germline V gives CDR1 SGDLS, CDR2 YYNGEE. V dropped 1 base and J dropped 2 bases, with 13 bases sitting between them. The CDR3 spans 15 residues. The CDR3 sequence is CASSVHQDSPYEQYF. The CDR3 coding sequence is TGTGCCAGCAGCGTACATCAGGATTCCCCCTACGAGCAGTACTTC.

Here the CDR3 reads CASVSVYSTDTQYF. The CDR3 bases are TGTGCCAGCGTTAGCGTTTATAGCACAGATACGCAGTATTTT. This rearrangement joins TRBV2 to TRBJ2-3, with TRBD2 as a possible D gene (5 bases). Looked up from germline, CDR1 is SNHLY and CDR2 is FYNNEI. There are 14 residues in the CDR3. Trimming left V 8 bases short and J 0 bases short, with 12 bases between.

The chain joins TRBV3-1 (or the pseudogene TRBV3-2) to TRBJ1-1; unclear D gene. This CDR3 is built from 15 residues. V was clipped by 7 bases and J by 6 bases, with 21 bases between them. The V gene's germline CDR1 is LGHDT and CDR2 YNNKEL (reference sequence). CDR3 bases: TGTGCCAGCACCCCTTCTACGTGGGCGCTTGCTGAAGCTTTCTTT. It encodes CASTPSTWALAEAFF.

This chain links TRBV18 with TRBJ1-2; no firm D call. Germline assignment: CDR1 KGHSH and CDR2 LQKENI. V was clipped by 0 bases and J by 6 bases, with 8 bases between them. The CDR3 consists of 13 residues. This CDR3 reads CASSPPAGDGYTF. In DNA form, the CDR3 reads TGTGCCAGCTCACCACCGGCGGGAGATGGCTACACCTTC.